Shown below are 19 T cell receptor beta chains from a single sample sequenced in a study of CD8+CD57+ T cells in acquired aplastic anemia. It was genomic DNA that served as the template for profiling TCR beta VDJ and CDR3. MiXCR was run by TCRdb on the reads, yielding one entry per CDR3 protein. The table has fewer than 200,000 distinct CDR3 sequences, 63% seen once. Sequences were obtained from sorted CD4+, CD8+, or CD8+CD57+ T cells (not recorded which) from PBMCs. The source of these receptors is a human donor in good health.

The chain is built from TRBV10-3 and TRBJ2-1; no clear D gene. V was shortened by 0 bases and J by 6 bases, with 15 bases between the two germline ends. In germline, CDR1 is ENHRY, CDR2 SYGVKD. The CDR3 has 16 residues. The CDR3 region has the DNA TGTGCCATCAGTGAGTCGACTTCGGCTCGCACCAATGAGCAGTTCTTC. Translating it yields CAISESTSARTNEQFF.

This clonotype was picked up a small number of times. The J gene is TRBJ2-7, the V gene TRBV27; possibly TRBD1 for D (5 bases). The CDR3 loop spans 13 amino acids. Deletions cut 3 bases from V and 2 bases from J, with 8 bases between. From germline, CDR1 is MNHEY and CDR2 SMNVEV (reference sequence). The CDR3 is CASSFAQAYEQYF. The CDR3 DNA reads as TGTGCCAGCAGTTTCGCACAGGCCTACGAGCAGTACTTC.

The J gene is TRBJ1-1, the V gene TRBV24-1; D is uncertain. The V end lost 7 bases, the J end lost 0 bases, and 11 bases lay between the germline ends. This CDR3 has 14 residues. Germline CDR1 is KGHDR and CDR2 is SFDVKD. The CDR3 spells CATRDEGVNTEAFF. The CDR3 region has the DNA TGTGCCACCAGAGACGAAGGCGTGAACACTGAAGCTTTCTTT.

This clonotype was seen a few times. A single base separates this from a much larger clone, so it may be a read error. This chain joins TRBV12-3 or TRBV12-4 and TRBJ2-2; 10 bases match TRBD2. The CDR3 spans 14 residues. V was pared by 8 bases and J by 6 bases, with 6 bases of the junction left unmatched. CDR3 region: CASRAGGDAGELFF. CDR3 in DNA: TGTGCCAGCCGAGCGGGAGGGGACGCCGGGGAGCTGTTTTTT.

The chain has TRBV29-1 and TRBJ1-4, with D unclear. The germline V and J ends were trimmed by 7 bases and 8 bases, with 8 bases remaining between them. Germline lookup yields CDR1 SQVTM and CDR2 ANQGSEA. The CDR3 is 10 amino acids. The CDR3 bases are TGCAGCGCCTTTGGGGAAAAACTGTTTTTT. Its translation: CSAFGEKLFF.

The chain is built from TRBV30 and TRBJ2-1; D is uncertain. CDR3 size: 13 residues. The V and J ends lost 1 base and 6 bases respectively, with 10 bases between them. In germline, CDR1 is GTSNPN, CDR2 SVGIG (reference sequence). The CDR3 loop is CAWSEAAGNEQFF. The CDR3 nucleotides read TGTGCCTGGAGTGAGGCGGCCGGCAATGAGCAGTTCTTC.

This sequence joins TRBV7-9 and TRBJ1-6; no definite D call. Trimming stripped 2 bases from V and 8 bases from J, with 7 bases between. The CDR3 loop spans 13 amino acids. Germline CDR1 and CDR2: SEHNR and FQNEAQ (reference sequence). CDR3 amino acids: CASSLTNDSPLHF. The CDR3 DNA sequence: TGTGCCAGCAGCTTAACTAATGATTCACCCCTCCACTTT.

The chain uses TRBV7-9 and TRBJ2-3; 9 bases match TRBD1. This CDR3 contains 15 residues. Losses at the gene ends were 4 bases for V and 3 bases for J; bases not matched to a gene: 5. The germline V gene encodes CDR1 SEHNR and CDR2 FQNEAQ (reference sequence). The CDR3 DNA reads TGTGCCAGCAGCTCAACAGGGGGCGGTACAGATACGCAGTATTTT. Encoded protein: CASSSTGGGTDTQYF.

A word on this clonotype: At one boundary the junction diverges from the germline segment, which might be a read error. The chain joins TRBV6-1 to TRBJ2-2, with 8 positions matching TRBD2. The CDR3 runs 17 residues. Germline V gene lookup returns CDR1 MNHNS and CDR2 SASEGT. CDR3: CAISESAGGRGTGELFF. In DNA form, the CDR3 reads TGTGCCATCAGTGAGTCGGCGGGGGGTCGCGGCACCGGGGAGCTGTTTTTT.

J is TRBJ2-5 and V is TRBV29-1; perhaps TRBD2 as D (6 bases). The V gene's germline CDR1 is SQVTM and CDR2 ANQGSEA. With 5 bases removed from V and 1 base from J, the gap between germline ends came to 11 bases. The CDR3 runs 13 residues. CDR3 amino acids: CSVPGDSQETQYF. Written as DNA, the CDR3 is TGCAGCGTTCCCGGGGACTCCCAAGAGACCCAGTACTTC.

Regarding this clonotype: A read error may be the cause here, since a much bigger clone is one base away. It is likely a read error, because the conserved phenylalanine at the end of the CDR3 is missing. In DNA, the CDR3 is TGCGCCAGCAGCCAAGGCCATACTAGCGGGAGGGACAATGAGCAGTTCTCC. As protein: CASSQGHTSGRDNEQFS. This chain joins TRBV4-1 and TRBJ2-1, with 13 bases fitting TRBD2. This CDR3 is 17 amino acids long. Trimming cost V 1 base and J 5 bases; bases outside gene matches: 5. CDR1 and CDR2 (germline): MGHRA, YSYEKL.

The J gene is TRBJ2-3, the V gene TRBV5-1; D may be TRBD1 (8 bases). The CDR3 length is 13 residues. The germline V gene has CDR1 SGHRS and CDR2 YFSETQ. V lost 4 bases, J lost 11 bases, and 17 bases lay in between. For the CDR3, the DNA is TGCGCCAGCAGCACGACAGGGGCGGGGGAGCAGTATTTT. Its translation: CASSTTGAGEQYF.

CDR3 in amino acids: CSAEGFRTYEQYF. The DNA of the CDR3 is TGCAGTGCTGAGGGATTTCGCACCTACGAGCAGTACTTC. The rearrangement uses TRBV20-1 and TRBJ2-7, with D possibly TRBD2 on 5 matching bases. Germline CDR1 and CDR2: DFQATT and SNEGSKA (reference sequence). Between the trimmed V and J ends, which lost 5 bases and 2 bases, there was a span of 13 bases. CDR3 length: 13 amino acids.

The chain carries TRBV6-1 and TRBJ2-7; 7 bases map to TRBD1. CDR3 length: 16 amino acids. CDR1 and CDR2 (germline): MNHNS, SASEGT. With 4 bases clipped from V and 2 bases from J, the junction kept 11 bases outside the gene matches. As DNA, the CDR3 is TGTGCCAGCAGTGGAGGACCCGGACAGGTCACCTACGAGCAGTACTTC. Translation gives CASSGGPGQVTYEQYF.

This clonotype appeared a few times. The V gene is TRBV20-1, the J gene TRBJ2-7, with 8 bases matching TRBD2. The CDR3 has 14 amino acids. The V gene end was trimmed by 6 bases and the J gene end by 2 bases; junction bases not matched to a gene: 9. CDR1 is DFQATT and CDR2 is SNEGSKA in the germline V gene (reference sequence). CDR3 sequence reads: CSASRRGRTYEQYF. As DNA, the CDR3 is TGCAGTGCCTCCCGACGCGGGAGGACCTACGAGCAGTACTTC.

The chain uses TRBV7-9 and TRBJ2-1; TRBD2 matches 11 bases. The CDR3 is made up of 17 amino acids. V shed 2 bases and J 5 bases; nucleotides not matched to a gene: 8. In germline, CDR1 is SEHNR, CDR2 FQNEAQ (reference sequence). The chain's CDR3 is CASSLRASSGRDNEQFF. The CDR3 coding sequence is TGTGCCAGCAGCTTAAGGGCGAGTAGCGGGAGGGACAATGAGCAGTTCTTC.

This clonotype occurred many times. The chain carries TRBV6-1 and TRBJ2-7; 7 nucleotides align to TRBD2. The junction had 8 bases not matched to a gene; V was cut back by 6 bases and J by 0 bases. Germline-derived CDR1 and CDR2 are MNHNS and SASEGT. CDR3 length: 15 residues. The CDR3 DNA follows: TGTGCCAGCAGGGGTGAGCGGGACCACTCCTACGAGCAGTACTTC. Its translation is CASRGERDHSYEQYF.

This chain joins TRBV20-1 and TRBJ2-3; no reliable D call. The CDR3 loop spans 11 amino acids. Trimming stripped 0 bases from V and 5 bases from J, with 3 bases between. Germline CDR1 DFQATT, CDR2 SNEGSKA (reference sequence). The CDR3 loop is CSAREGDTQYF. CDR3 DNA: TGCAGTGCTAGAGAGGGAGATACGCAGTATTTT.

This clonotype was counted between two and nine times. The V call is TRBV5-8, the J call TRBJ2-7; maybe TRBD2 (7 bases). Trimming cost V 4 bases and J 3 bases, with 20 bases left between them. Germline CDR1 SGHTS, CDR2 YDEGEE. The CDR3 sequence is 16 residues long. CDR3 loop: CASSPGERGGLYEQYF. The CDR3 DNA is TGTGCCAGCAGCCCAGGAGAGAGGGGGGGCCTCTACGAGCAGTACTTC.